This T cell receptor (beta chain) was identified in a study of blood T cell repertoires in COVID-19. Study summary: The study drew acute and convalescent COVID-19 samples from the United States, Italy and Spain. Nucleic acid was either cDNA or gDNA, and it came from T cells, B-cell-depleted T cells, or PBMCs.

In this sample, this clone turned up a few times. Per the original methods: Amplifying reference gene primers gave estimates of nucleated cell counts. Data came from immunoSEQ multiplex PCR; TCRdb stores just in-frame clones and leaves some out. V, J and clone size were drawn from that table, and D and trimming were deduced from the DNA. The table lists about 45,000 clones, about 86% of them singletons, with 6% to 6.5% in the top ten. V was trimmed by 8 bases and J by 1 base, leaving 17 bases between them. This CDR3 comprises 15 residues. The germline CDR1 and CDR2 sequences are SGHRS and YFSETQ. The source of this sequence is a woman older than 75 with acute or convalescent COVID-19. The sample taken for sequencing was peripheral blood. The chain employs TRBV5-1 and TRBJ2-3, with D tentatively TRBD2 (6 bases). CDR3 protein: CASRQEGSRTDTQYF. DNA for the CDR3: TGCGCCAGTCGGCAGGAGGGTAGCCGCACAGATACGCAGTATTTT.